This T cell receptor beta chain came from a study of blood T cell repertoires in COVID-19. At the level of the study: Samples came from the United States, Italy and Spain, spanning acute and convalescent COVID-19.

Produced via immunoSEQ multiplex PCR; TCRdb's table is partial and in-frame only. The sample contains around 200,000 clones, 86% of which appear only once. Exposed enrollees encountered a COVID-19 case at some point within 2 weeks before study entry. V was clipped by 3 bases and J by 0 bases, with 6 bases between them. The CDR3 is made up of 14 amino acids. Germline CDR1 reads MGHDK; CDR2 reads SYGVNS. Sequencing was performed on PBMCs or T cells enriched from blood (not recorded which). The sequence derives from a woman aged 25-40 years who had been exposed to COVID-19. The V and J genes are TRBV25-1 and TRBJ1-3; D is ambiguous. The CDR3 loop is CASSEAGSGNTIYF. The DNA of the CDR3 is TGTGCCAGCAGTGAGGCAGGCTCTGGAAACACCATATATTTT. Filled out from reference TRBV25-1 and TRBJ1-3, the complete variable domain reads EADIYQTPRYLVIGTGKKITLECSQTMGHDKMYWYQQDPGMELHLIHYSYGVNSTEKGDLSSESTVSRIRTEHFPLTLESARPSHTSQYLCASSEAGSGNTIYFGEGSWLTVV.